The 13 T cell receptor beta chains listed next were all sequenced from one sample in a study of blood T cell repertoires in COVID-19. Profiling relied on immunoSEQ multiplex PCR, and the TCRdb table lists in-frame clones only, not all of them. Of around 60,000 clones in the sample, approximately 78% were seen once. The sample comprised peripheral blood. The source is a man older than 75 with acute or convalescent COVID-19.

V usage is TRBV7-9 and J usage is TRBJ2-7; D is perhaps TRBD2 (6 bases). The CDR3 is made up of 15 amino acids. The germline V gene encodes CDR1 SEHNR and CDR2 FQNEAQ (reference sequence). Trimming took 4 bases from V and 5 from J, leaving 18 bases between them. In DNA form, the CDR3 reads TGTGCCAGCAGCTGGCGGCGGGAAGAGGCAGACGAGCAGTACTTC. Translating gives CASSWRREEADEQYF.

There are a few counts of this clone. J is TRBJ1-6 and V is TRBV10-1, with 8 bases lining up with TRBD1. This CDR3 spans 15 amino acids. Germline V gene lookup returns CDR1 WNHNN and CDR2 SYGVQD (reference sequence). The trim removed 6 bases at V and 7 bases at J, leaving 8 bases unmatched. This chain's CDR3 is CASSDAGTGNSPLHF. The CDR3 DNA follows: TGCGCCAGCAGCGACGCCGGGACAGGCAATTCACCCCTCCACTTT.

CDR3 loop: CASSPRGGEYGYTF. The CDR3, as DNA: TGTGCCAGCTCACCGAGAGGGGGGGAATATGGCTACACCTTC. This chain connects TRBV18 to TRBJ1-2, with D perhaps TRBD1 (6 bases). The V and J ends lost 3 bases and 5 bases respectively, with 13 bases between them. This CDR3 is 14 amino acids long. CDR1 and CDR2 from the germline V gene are KGHSH and LQKENI. Full variable domain (remainder filled in from reference TRBV18 and TRBJ1-2): NAGVMQNPRHLVRRRGQEARLRCSPMKGHSHVYWYRQLPEEGLKFMVYLQKENIIDESGMPKERFSAEFPKEGPSILRIQQVVRGDSAAYFCASSPRGGEYGYTFGSGTRLTVV.

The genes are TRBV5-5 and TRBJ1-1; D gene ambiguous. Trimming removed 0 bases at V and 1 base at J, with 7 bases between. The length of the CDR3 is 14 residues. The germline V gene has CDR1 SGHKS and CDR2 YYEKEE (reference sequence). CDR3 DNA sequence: TGTGCCAGCAGCTTGGCCCCTAAGAACACTGAAGCTTTCTTT. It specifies CASSLAPKNTEAFF.

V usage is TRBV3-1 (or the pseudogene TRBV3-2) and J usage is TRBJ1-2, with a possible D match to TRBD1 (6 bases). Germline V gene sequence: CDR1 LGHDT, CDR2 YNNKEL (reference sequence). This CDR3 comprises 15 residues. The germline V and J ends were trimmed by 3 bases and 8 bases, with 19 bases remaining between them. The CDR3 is CASSHSAGAFRGYTF. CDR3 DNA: TGTGCCAGCAGCCATTCGGCAGGGGCCTTTAGGGGCTACACCTTC.

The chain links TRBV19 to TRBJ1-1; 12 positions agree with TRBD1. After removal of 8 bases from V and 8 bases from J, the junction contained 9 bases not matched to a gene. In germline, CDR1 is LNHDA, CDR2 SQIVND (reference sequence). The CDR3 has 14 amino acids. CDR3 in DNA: TGTGCCAGTGCCCCCGGGACAGGGGGCGAGGAAGCTTTCTTT. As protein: CASAPGTGGEEAFF.

The DNA of the CDR3 is TGTGCCAGCAGCTTGGACAATGTGGCTGGCTACACCTTC. Translated, it gives CASSLDNVAGYTF. The J gene is TRBJ1-2, the V gene TRBV5-6; no clear D. Germline lookup yields CDR1 SGHDT and CDR2 YYEEEE. With 0 bases removed from V and 7 bases from J, the gap between germline ends came to 10 bases. CDR3 size: 13 residues.

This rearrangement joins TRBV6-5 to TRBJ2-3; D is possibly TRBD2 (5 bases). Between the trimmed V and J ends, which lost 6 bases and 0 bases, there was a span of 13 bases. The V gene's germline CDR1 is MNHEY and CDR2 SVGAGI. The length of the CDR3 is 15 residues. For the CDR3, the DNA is TGTGCCAGCAGCGTGGTAGCGACTAGCACAGATACGCAGTATTTT. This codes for CASSVVATSTDTQYF.

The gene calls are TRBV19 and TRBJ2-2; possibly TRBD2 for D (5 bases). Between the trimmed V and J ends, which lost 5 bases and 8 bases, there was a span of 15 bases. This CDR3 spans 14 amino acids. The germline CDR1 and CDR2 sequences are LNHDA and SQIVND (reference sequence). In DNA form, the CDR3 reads TGTGCCAGTAGTGCGTACGCCCGGGGTGGGGAGCTGTTTTTT. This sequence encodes CASSAYARGGELFF.

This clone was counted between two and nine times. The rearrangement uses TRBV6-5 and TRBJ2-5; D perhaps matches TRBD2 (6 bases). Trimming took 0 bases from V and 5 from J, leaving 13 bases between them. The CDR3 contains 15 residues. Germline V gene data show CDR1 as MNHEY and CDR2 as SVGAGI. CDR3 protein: CASSYSGDRGETQYF. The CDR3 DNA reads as TGTGCCAGCAGTTACTCCGGGGACCGGGGGGAGACCCAGTACTTC.

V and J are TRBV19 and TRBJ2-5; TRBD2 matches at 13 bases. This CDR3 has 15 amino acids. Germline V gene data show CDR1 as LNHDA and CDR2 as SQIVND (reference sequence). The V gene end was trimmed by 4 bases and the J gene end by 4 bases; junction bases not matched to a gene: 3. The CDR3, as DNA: TGTGCCAGTAGTAAAAGGACTAGCGGGGGAGAGACCCAGTACTTC. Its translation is CASSKRTSGGETQYF.

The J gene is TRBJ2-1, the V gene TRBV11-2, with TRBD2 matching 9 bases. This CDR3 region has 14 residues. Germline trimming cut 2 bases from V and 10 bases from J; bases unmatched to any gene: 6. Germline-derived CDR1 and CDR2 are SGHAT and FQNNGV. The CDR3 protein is CASSLWRGGDEQFF. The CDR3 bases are TGTGCCAGCAGCTTATGGCGGGGGGGCGACGAGCAGTTCTTC.

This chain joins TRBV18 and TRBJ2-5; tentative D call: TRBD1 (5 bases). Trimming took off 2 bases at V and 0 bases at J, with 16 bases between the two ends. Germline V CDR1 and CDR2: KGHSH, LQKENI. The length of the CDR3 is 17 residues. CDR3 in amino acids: CASSPGLGQTYQETQYF. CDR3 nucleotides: TGTGCCAGCTCACCAGGGTTAGGACAAACGTACCAAGAGACCCAGTACTTC.